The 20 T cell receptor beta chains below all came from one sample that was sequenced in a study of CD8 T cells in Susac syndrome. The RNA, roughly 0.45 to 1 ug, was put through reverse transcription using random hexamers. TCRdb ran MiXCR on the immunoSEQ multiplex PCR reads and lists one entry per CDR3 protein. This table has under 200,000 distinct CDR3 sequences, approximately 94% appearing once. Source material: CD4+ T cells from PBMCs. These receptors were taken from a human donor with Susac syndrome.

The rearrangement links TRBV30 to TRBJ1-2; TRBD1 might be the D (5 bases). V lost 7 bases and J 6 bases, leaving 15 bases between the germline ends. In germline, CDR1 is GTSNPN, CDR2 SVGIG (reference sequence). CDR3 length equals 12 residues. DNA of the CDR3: TGTGCCTTCCTCCCCGTGACAGATGGCTACACCTTC. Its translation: CAFLPVTDGYTF. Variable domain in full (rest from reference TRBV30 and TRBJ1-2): SQTIHQWPATLVQPVGSPLSLECTVEGTSNPNLYWYRQAAGRGLQLLFYSVGIGQISSEVPQNLSASRPQDRQFILSSKKLLLSDSGFYLCAFLPVTDGYTFGSGTRLTVV.

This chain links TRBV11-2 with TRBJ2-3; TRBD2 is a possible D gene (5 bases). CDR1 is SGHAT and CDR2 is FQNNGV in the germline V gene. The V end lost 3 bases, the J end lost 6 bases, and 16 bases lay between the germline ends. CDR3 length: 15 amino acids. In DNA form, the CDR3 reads TGTGCCAGCAGCTTGGGCCGGACTGTCCGGGATACGCAGTATTTT. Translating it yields CASSLGRTVRDTQYF.

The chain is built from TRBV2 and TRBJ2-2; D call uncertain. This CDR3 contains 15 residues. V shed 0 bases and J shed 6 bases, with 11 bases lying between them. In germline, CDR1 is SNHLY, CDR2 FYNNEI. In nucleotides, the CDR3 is TGTGCCAGCAGTGAAGCGTCGACTCCCTCCGGGGAGCTGTTTTTT. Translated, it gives CASSEASTPSGELFF.

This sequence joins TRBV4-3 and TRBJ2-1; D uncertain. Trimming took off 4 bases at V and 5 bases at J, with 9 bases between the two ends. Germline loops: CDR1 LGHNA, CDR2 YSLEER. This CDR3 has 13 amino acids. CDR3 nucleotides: TGCGCCAGCAGCCCACAATTCGACAATGAGCAGTTCTTC. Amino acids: CASSPQFDNEQFF.

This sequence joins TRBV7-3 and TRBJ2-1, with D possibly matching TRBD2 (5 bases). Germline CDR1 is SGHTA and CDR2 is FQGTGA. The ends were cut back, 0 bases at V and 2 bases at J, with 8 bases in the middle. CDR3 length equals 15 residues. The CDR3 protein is CASSLTTGAYNEQFF. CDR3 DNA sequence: TGTGCCAGCAGCTTAACCACCGGGGCCTACAATGAGCAGTTCTTC.

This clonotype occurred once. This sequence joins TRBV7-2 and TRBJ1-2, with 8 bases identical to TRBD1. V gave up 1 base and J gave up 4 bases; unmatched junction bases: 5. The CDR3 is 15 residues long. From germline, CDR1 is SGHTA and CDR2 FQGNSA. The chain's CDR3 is CASSLGQGASYGYTF. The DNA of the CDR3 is TGTGCCAGCAGCTTAGGCCAGGGGGCGAGCTATGGCTACACCTTC.

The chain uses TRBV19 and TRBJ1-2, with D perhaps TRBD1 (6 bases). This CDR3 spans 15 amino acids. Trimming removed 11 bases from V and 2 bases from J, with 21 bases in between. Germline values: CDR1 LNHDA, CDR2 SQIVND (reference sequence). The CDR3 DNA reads TGTGCCTGCGCAGTATCAGGGGTGAAAAACTATGGCTACACCTTC. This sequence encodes CACAVSGVKNYGYTF. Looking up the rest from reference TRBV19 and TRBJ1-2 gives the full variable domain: DGGITQSPKYLFRKEGQNVTLSCEQNLNHDAMYWYRQDPGQGLRLIYYSQIVNDFQKGDIAEGYSVSREKKESFPLTVTSAQKNPTAFYLCACAVSGVKNYGYTFGSGTRLTVV.

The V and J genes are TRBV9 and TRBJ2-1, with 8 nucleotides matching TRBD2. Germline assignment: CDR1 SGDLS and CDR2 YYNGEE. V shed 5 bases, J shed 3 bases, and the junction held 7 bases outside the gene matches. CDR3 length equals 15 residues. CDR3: CASSLSGERYNEQFF. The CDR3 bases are TGTGCCAGCAGTCTTAGCGGGGAACGCTACAATGAGCAGTTCTTC.

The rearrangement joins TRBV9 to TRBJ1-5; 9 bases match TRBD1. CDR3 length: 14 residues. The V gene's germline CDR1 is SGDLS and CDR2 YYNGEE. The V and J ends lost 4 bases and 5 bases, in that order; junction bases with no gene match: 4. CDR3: CASSHGTGYQPQHF. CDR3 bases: TGTGCCAGCAGCCACGGGACAGGGTATCAGCCCCAGCATTTT. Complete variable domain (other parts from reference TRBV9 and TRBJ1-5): DSGVTQTPKHLITATGQRVTLRCSPRSGDLSVYWYQQSLDQGLQFLIQYYNGEERAKGNILERFSAQQFPDLHSELNLSSLELGDSALYFCASSHGTGYQPQHFGDGTRLSIL.

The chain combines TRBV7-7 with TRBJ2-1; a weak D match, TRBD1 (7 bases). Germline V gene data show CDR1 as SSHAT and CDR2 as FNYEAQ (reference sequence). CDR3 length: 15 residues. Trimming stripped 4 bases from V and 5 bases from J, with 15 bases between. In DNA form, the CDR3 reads TGTGCCAGCAGCTCGACCCAGGGGGGTCACAATGAGCAGTTCTTC. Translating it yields CASSSTQGGHNEQFF.

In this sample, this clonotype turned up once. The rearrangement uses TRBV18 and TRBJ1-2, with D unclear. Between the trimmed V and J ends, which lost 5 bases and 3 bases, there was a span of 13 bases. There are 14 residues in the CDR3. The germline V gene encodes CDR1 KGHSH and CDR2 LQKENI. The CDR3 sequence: CASSFMDGDYGYTF. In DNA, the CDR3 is TGTGCCAGCTCATTCATGGACGGGGACTATGGCTACACCTTC.

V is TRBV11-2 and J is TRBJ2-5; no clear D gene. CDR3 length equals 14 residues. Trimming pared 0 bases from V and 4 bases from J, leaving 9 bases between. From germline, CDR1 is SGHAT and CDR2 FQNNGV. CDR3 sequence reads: CASSLDLWGETQYF. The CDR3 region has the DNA TGTGCCAGCAGCTTAGATCTTTGGGGAGAGACCCAGTACTTC.

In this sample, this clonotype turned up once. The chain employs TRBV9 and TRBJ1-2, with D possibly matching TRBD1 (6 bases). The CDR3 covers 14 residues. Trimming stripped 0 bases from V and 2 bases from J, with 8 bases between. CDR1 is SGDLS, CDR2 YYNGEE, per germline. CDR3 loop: CASSVVGQNYGYTF. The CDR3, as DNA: TGTGCCAGCAGCGTAGTAGGACAGAACTATGGCTACACCTTC.

The CDR3 DNA follows: TGCGCCAGCAGCTTATCCGCGGGCTGGGATAATGAAAAACTGTTTTTT. Translation: CASSLSAGWDNEKLFF. The chain is built from TRBV5-1 and TRBJ1-4; D remains ambiguous. CDR1 and CDR2 from the germline V gene are SGHRS and YFSETQ. This CDR3 contains 16 residues. Deletions cut 2 bases from V and 4 bases from J, with 15 bases between.

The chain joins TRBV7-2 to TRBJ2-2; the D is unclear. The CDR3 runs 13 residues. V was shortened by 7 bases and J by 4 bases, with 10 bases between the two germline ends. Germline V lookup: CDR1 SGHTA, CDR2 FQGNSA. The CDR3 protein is CASNRLGTGELFF. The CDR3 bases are TGTGCCAGCAACCGCCTGGGCACCGGGGAGCTGTTTTTT.

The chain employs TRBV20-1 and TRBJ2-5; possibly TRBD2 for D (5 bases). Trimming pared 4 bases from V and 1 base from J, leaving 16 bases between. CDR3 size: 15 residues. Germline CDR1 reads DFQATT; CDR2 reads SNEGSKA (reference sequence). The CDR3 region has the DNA TGCAGTGCTACCACCGGGGAAAAGATCCAAGAGACCCAGTACTTC. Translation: CSATTGEKIQETQYF.

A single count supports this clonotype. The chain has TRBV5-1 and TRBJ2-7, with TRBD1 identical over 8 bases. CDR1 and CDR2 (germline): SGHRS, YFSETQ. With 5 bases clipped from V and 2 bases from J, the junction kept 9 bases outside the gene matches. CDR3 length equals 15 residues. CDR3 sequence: CASSFNPGQAYEQYF. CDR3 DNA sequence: TGCGCCAGCAGTTTTAACCCGGGACAGGCCTACGAGCAGTACTTC.

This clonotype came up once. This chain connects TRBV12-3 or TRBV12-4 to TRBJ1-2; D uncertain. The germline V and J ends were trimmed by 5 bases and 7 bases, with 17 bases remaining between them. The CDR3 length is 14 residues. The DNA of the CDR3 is TGTGCCAGCAGTGTGGCCGGGGATCTATTTGGCTACACCTTC. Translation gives CASSVAGDLFGYTF.

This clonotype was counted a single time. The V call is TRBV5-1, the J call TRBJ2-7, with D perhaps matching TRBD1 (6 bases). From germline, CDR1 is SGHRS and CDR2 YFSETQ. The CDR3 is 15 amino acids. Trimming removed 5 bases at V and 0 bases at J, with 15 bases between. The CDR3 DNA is TGCGCCAGCAGAGGGGACACTTCTCCCTCCTACGAGCAGTACTTC. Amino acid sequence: CASRGDTSPSYEQYF.

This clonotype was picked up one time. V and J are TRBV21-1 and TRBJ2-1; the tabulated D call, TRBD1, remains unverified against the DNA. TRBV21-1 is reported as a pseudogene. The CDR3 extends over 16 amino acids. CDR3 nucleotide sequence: TGTGCCAGCAGCATGCGTAGGGACAGAAACTACAATGAGCAGTTCTTC. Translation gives CASSMRRDRNYNEQFF.